This section outlines one TCR beta chain sequence together with its context. The antigen is undetermined. The sample belongs to a study of CD8 T cells in ankylosing spondylitis. TCRdb used MiXCR to reprocess the 5' RACE reads, holding one entry per CDR3 protein. The data hold roughly 240,000 distinct CDR3 sequences, with roughly 8% observed a single time. Germline V gene lookup returns CDR1 LGHNA and CDR2 YSLEER. CDR3 length equals 14 residues. Trimming pared 6 bases from V and 7 bases from J, leaving 15 bases between. Study-level findings and limits: A TCR beta motif made of about 8 highly homologous variants seemed typical of ankylosing spondylitis blood.

The genes are TRBV4-3 and TRBJ2-2; weak D call: TRBD1 (5 bases). The TCR was taken from a female donor with ankylosing spondylitis or in good health (not recorded which). The specimen sequenced was blood, either unsorted or a sorted T cell fraction (not recorded which). CDR3 sequence reads: CASSTGTNGGELFF. The CDR3 coding sequence is TGCGCCAGCAGTACAGGCACGAACGGCGGGGAGCTGTTTTTT.